The 3 T cell receptor beta chains reported below all come from one sample, sequenced in a study of blood T cell repertoires in COVID-19. The table came from immunoSEQ multiplex PCR; TCRdb's copy has only in-frame clones and leaves some out. In the table there are about 100,000 clones, 75% to 90% of which are singletons. Input material: peripheral blood. All receptors come from a man aged 45-65 years with acute or convalescent COVID-19.

The chain recombines TRBV5-5 with TRBJ1-4; D may be TRBD1 (5 bases). The germline gives CDR1 SGHKS, CDR2 YYEKEE (reference sequence). This CDR3 spans 14 amino acids. Trimming cost V 4 bases and J 6 bases, with 13 bases left between them. CDR3 sequence (DNA): TGTGCCAGCAGCGAGGGACTCTGGGATGAAAAACTGTTTTTT. Protein sequence: CASSEGLWDEKLFF. Combining the CDR3 with reference TRBV5-5 and TRBJ1-4 gives the whole variable domain DAGVTQSPTHLIKTRGQQVTLRCSPISGHKSVSWYQQVLGQGPQFIFQYYEKEERGRGNFPDRFSARQFPNYSSELNVNALLLGDSALYLCASSEGLWDEKLFFGSGTQLSVL.

The J gene is TRBJ2-7, the V gene TRBV3-1 (or the pseudogene TRBV3-2); D unclear. V dropped 4 bases and J dropped 0 bases, with 4 bases sitting between them. The V gene's germline CDR1 is LGHDT and CDR2 YNNKEL (reference sequence). The CDR3 is 12 residues long. CDR3 protein: CASSPGSYEQYF. The CDR3 DNA reads TGTGCCAGCAGCCCAGGCTCCTACGAGCAGTACTTC.

The chain is built from TRBV2 and TRBJ2-7, with 8 bases matching TRBD1. CDR3 length: 14 residues. CDR1 and CDR2 (germline): SNHLY, FYNNEI. With V trimmed by 5 bases and J by 0 bases, 3 bases remained unmatched. DNA for the CDR3: TGTGCCAGCAGTCGCACAGGGGGCTCCTACGAGCAGTACTTC. As protein: CASSRTGGSYEQYF.